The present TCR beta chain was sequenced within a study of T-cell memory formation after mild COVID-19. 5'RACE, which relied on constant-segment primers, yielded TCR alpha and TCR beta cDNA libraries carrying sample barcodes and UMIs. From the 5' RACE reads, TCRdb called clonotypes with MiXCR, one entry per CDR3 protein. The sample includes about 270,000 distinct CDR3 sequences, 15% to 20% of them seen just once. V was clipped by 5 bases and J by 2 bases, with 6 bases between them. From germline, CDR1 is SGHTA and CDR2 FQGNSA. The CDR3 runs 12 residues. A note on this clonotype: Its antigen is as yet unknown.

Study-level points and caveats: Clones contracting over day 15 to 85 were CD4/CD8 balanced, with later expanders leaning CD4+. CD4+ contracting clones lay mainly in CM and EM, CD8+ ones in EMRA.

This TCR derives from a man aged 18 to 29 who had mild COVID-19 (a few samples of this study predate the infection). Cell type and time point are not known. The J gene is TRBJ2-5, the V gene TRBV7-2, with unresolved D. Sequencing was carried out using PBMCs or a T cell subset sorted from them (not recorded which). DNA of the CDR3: TGTGCCAGCAGCCGACTTCAAGAGACCCAGTACTTC. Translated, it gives CASSRLQETQYF.